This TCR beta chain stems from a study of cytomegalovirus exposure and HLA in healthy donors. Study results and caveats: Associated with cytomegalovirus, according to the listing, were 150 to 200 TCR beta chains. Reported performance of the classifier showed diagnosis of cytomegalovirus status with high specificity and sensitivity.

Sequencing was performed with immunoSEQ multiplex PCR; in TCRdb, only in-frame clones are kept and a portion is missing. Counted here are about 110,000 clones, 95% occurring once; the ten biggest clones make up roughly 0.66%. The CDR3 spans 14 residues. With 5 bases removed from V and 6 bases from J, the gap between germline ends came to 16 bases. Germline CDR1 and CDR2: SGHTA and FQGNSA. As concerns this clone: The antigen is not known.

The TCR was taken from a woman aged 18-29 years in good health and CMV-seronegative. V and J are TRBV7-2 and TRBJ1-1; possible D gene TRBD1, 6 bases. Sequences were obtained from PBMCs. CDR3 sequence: CASSRPDRTAEAFF. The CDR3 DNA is TGTGCCAGCAGCCGTCCTGACAGGACCGCTGAAGCTTTCTTT.